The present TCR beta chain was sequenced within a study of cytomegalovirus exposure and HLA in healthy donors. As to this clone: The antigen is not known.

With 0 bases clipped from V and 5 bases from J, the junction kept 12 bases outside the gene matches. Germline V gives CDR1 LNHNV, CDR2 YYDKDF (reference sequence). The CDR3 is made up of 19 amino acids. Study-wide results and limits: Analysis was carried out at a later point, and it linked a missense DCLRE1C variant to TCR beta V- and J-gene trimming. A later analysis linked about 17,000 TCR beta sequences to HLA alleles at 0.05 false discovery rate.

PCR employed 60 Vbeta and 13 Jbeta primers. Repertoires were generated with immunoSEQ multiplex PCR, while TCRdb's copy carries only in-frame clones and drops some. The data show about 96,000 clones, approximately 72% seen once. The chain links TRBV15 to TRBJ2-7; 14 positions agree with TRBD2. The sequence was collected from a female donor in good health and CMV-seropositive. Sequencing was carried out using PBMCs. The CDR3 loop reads CATSRDRTSGRLGRDEQYF. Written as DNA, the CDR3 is TGTGCCACCAGCAGAGATCGGACTAGCGGGAGGTTGGGACGTGACGAGCAGTACTTC.